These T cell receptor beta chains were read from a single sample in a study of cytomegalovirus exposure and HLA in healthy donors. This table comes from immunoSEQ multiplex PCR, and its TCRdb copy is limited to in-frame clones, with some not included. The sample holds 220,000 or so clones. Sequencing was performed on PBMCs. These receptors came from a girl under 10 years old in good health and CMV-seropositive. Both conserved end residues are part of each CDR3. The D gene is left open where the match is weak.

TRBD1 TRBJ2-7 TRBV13 CASSFGQGSNEQYF TGTGCCAGCAGCTTCGGACAGGGTTCTAACGAGCAGTACTTC
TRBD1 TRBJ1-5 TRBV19 CASSPLDRGNQPQHF TGTGCCAGTAGTCCCCTGGACAGGGGTAATCAGCCCCAGCATTTT
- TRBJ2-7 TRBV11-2 CASSPRYEQYF TGTGCCAGCAGCCCGCGGTACGAGCAGTACTTC
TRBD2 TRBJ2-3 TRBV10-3 CAISEGTSGIEDTQYF TGTGCCATCAGTGAGGGGACTAGCGGGATCGAGGATACGCAGTATTTT
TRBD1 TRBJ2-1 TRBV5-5 CASVPGQGTNEQFF TGTGCCAGCGTTCCAGGACAGGGCACAAATGAGCAGTTCTTC
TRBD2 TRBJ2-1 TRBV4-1 CASSLGGREEEVF TGCGCCAGCAGCCTGGGGGGGCGGGAGGAGGAGGTCTTC
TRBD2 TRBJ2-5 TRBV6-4 CARGRAGETQYF TGTGCCAGAGGGAGGGCGGGAGAGACCCAGTACTTC
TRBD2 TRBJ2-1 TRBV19 CASSTVSSGRGNEQFF TGTGCCAGTAGTACCGTTTCTAGCGGGAGAGGAAATGAGCAGTTCTTC
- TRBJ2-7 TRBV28 CASIQGNEQYF TGTGCCAGTATTCAGGGAAACGAGCAGTACTTC
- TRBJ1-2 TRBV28 CASYPGYEEPNYGYTF TGTGCCAGTTATCCAGGGTACGAAGAACCGAACTATGGCTACACCTTC
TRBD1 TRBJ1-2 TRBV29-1 CSAGTGGDYGYTF TGCAGCGCTGGGACAGGGGGCGACTATGGCTACACCTTC
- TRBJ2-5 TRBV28 CASTQALQETQYF TGTGCCAGCACCCAGGCTCTCCAAGAGACCCAGTACTTC
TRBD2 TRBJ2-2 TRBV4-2 CASSRYSGRDTGELFF TGTGCCAGCAGCCGTTATAGCGGGAGGGACACCGGGGAGCTGTTTTTT
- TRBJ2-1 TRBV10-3 CAIGEGAYNEQFF TGTGCCATCGGAGAGGGAGCCTACAATGAGCAGTTCTTC
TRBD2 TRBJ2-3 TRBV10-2 CASLLANYTDTQYF TGCGCCAGCCTACTAGCGAACTACACAGATACGCAGTATTTT
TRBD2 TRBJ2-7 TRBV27 CASSLIRTSGRADHEQYF TGTGCCAGCAGTTTAATAAGGACTAGCGGGAGGGCCGACCACGAGCAGTACTTC
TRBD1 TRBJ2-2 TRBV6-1 CASSEAAGGANTGELFF TGTGCCAGCAGTGAAGCGGCAGGGGGAGCGAACACCGGGGAGCTGTTTTTT
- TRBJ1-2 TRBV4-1 CASSQGGELYGYTF TGCGCCAGCAGCCAAGGGGGGGAACTCTATGGCTACACCTTC
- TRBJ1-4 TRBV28 CASSFPPGLEKLFF TGTGCCAGCAGTTTTCCACCAGGGTTGGAAAAACTGTTTTTT
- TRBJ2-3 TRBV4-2 CASSPSTGPTDTQYF TGTGCCAGCAGCCCCAGCACGGGTCCCACAGATACGCAGTATTTT
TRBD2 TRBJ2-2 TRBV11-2 CASSLSGRGTSGRPGELFF TGTGCCAGCAGCTTAAGTGGTCGTGGGACTAGCGGGAGACCCGGGGAGCTGTTTTTT
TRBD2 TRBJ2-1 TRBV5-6 CASSRVGRAYNEQFF TGTGCCAGCAGCCGCGTAGGGAGGGCTTACAATGAGCAGTTCTTC
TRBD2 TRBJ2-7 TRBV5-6 CASSPVGAGVEQYF TGTGCCAGCAGTCCGGTTGGGGCGGGGGTCGAGCAGTACTTC
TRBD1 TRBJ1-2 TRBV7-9 CASGQDRVDGYTF TGTGCCAGCGGCCAGGACAGGGTAGATGGCTACACCTTC
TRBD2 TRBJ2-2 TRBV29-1 CSVEWIAGAGELFF TGCAGCGTTGAGTGGATAGCGGGAGCCGGGGAGCTGTTTTTT
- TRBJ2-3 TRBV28 CASKLSTDTQYF TGTGCCAGCAAACTTAGCACAGATACGCAGTATTTT
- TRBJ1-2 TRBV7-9 CASSLAREGRTFF TGTGCCAGCAGCTTAGCGCGAGAGGGTCGGACTTTCTTC
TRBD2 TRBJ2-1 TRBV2 CASSELITSGRKGSYNEQFF TGTGCCAGCAGTGAACTCATTACTAGCGGGAGAAAAGGATCCTACAATGAGCAGTTCTTC
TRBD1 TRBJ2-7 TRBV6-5 CASSYGTGAGSYEQYF TGTGCCAGCAGTTACGGGACAGGGGCCGGATCCTACGAGCAGTACTTC
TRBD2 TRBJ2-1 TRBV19 CASSIDSQGTSSYNEQFF TGTGCCAGTAGTATAGATTCTCAAGGGACTAGCTCCTACAATGAGCAGTTCTTC
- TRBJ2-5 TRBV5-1 CASSPITGEVGEQYF TGCGCCAGCAGCCCGATAACAGGGGAGGTGGGGGAGCAGTACTTC
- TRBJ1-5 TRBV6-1 CASSEASRQWDIQPQHF TGTGCCAGCAGTGAAGCGAGTCGACAGTGGGATATTCAGCCCCAGCATTTT
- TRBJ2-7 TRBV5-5 CASSYGTPSSYEQYF TGTGCCAGCAGCTATGGGACTCCGTCATCCTACGAGCAGTACTTC
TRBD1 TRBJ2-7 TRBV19 CASSIRGQGFYEQYF TGTGCCAGTAGTATCCGGGGACAGGGGTTTTACGAGCAGTACTTC
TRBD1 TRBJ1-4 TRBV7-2 CASSPHDRGGLGKLFF TGTGCCAGCAGCCCCCATGACAGGGGTGGGTTAGGAAAACTGTTTTTT
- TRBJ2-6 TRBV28 CASSPGSGANVLTF TGTGCCAGCAGCCCGGGGAGTGGGGCCAACGTCCTGACTTTC